These 20 T cell receptor beta chains came from one sample sequenced in a study of spatial heterogeneity in lung cancer. Time point noted: blood at routine non-recurrence follow-up after resection. TCRdb re-called the 5' RACE reads with MiXCR, one entry per CDR3 protein. In the table there are approximately 30,000 distinct CDR3 sequences, about 10% of which are singletons. The sequenced sample was PBMCs, obtained at follow-up. The receptors were sampled from a female donor with early-stage non-small cell lung cancer.

Only a few counts were recorded for this clonotype. The chain employs TRBV12-2 and TRBJ1-5. TRBV12-2 is a listed pseudogene. CDR3 length equals 14 residues. The CDR3: CASRSKTIRQPQHF. CDR3 DNA sequence: TGTGCAAGTCGCTCGAAGACCATACGTCAGCCCCAGCATTTT.

The chain employs TRBV3-1 and TRBJ2-5, with D perhaps matching TRBD1 or TRBD2 (5 bases each). CDR1 LGHDT and CDR2 YNNKEL come from the germline V gene (reference sequence). The CDR3 has 14 residues. V lost 5 bases, J lost 4 bases, and 14 bases lay in between. The CDR3 is CASSWGPRGETQYF. CDR3 sequence (DNA): TGTGCCAGCAGCTGGGGACCGAGGGGAGAGACCCAGTACTTC.

This clonotype was counted between two and nine times. This chain links TRBV19 with TRBJ1-6; D not resolved. Germline CDR1 LNHDA, CDR2 SQIVND (reference sequence). The CDR3 runs 13 residues. Trimming removed 3 bases from V and 7 bases from J, with 7 bases in between. The CDR3 nucleotides read TGTGCCAGTAGTATGGGCAAGAATTCACCCCTCCACTTT. This translates into CASSMGKNSPLHF.

This rearrangement joins TRBV5-6 to TRBJ1-2, with no clear D. The germline V gene encodes CDR1 SGHDT and CDR2 YYEEEE. V dropped 1 base and J dropped 1 base, with 17 bases sitting between them. The CDR3 is 17 amino acids. In DNA, the CDR3 is TGTGCCAGCAGCTTGTCCCACTTCCGCACGTATAACTATGGCTACACCTTC. Translating gives CASSLSHFRTYNYGYTF.

This clonotype was observed a few times. CDR3 nucleotide sequence: TGTGCCAGCAGCCGGAATCAAGAGACCCAGTACTTC. This gives the protein CASSRNQETQYF. The rearrangement uses TRBV21-1 and TRBJ2-5. TRBV21-1 is a listed pseudogene. The CDR3 length is 12 residues.

J is TRBJ1-5 and V is TRBV2; TRBD1 agrees at 7 bases. Germline V gene lookup returns CDR1 SNHLY and CDR2 FYNNEI. V gave up 5 bases and J gave up 7 bases; unmatched junction bases: 5. The length of the CDR3 is 13 residues. Here the CDR3 reads CASSRDRVQPQHF. CDR3 bases: TGTGCCAGCAGTCGCGACAGGGTACAGCCCCAGCATTTT.

This clonotype was counted ten times or more. The chain carries TRBV12-3 or TRBV12-4 and TRBJ1-5; TRBD1 might be the D (6 bases). This CDR3 spans 16 amino acids. Trimming pared 5 bases from V and 2 bases from J, leaving 16 bases between. CDR3 amino acids: CASSPTGFGGNQPQHF. CDR3 sequence (DNA): TGTGCCAGCAGTCCCACAGGGTTCGGTGGCAATCAGCCCCAGCATTTT.

The genes are TRBV29-1 and TRBJ1-2; the match to TRBD1 covers 11 bases. With V trimmed by 0 bases and J by 8 bases, 5 bases remained unmatched. The germline CDR1 and CDR2 sequences are SQVTM and ANQGSEA. The length of the CDR3 is 14 residues. The CDR3 region is CSVEDPDRGQGYTF. The CDR3 DNA reads as TGCAGCGTTGAAGATCCGGACAGGGGGCAAGGCTACACCTTC.

The genes are TRBV3-1 and TRBJ1-6; the D is unclear. The germline V gene has CDR1 LGHDT and CDR2 YNNKEL (reference sequence). V gave up 1 base and J gave up 7 bases, with 2 bases separating them. CDR3 length: 12 amino acids. The DNA of the CDR3 is TGTGCCAGCAGCCAAGCGAATTCACCCCTCCACTTT. Translating it yields CASSQANSPLHF.

In its sample, this clonotype was seen many times. This rearrangement joins TRBV12-3 or TRBV12-4 to TRBJ2-2; 11 bases fit TRBD2. This CDR3 comprises 16 residues. Trimming removed 6 bases from V and 6 bases from J; junction bases left unmatched: 9. The CDR3 here is CASRSLSGGVSGELFF. CDR3 in DNA: TGTGCCAGCAGGTCCCTTAGCGGGGGGGTCTCCGGGGAGCTGTTTTTT.

This clonotype has a count of ten or more. The rearrangement joins TRBV28 to TRBJ1-1; weak D call: TRBD1 (6 bases). Germline loops: CDR1 MDHEN, CDR2 SYDVKM. The CDR3 spans 16 residues. With 1 base removed from V and 3 bases from J, the gap between germline ends came to 15 bases. The CDR3 DNA sequence: TGTGCCAGCAGTTTATACGGTCAGGGACACGACACTGAAGCTTTCTTT. Translation: CASSLYGQGHDTEAFF.

This clonotype was found a few times. In nucleotides, the CDR3 is TGTGCCAGCAGCCCAACTCCTAGCGGGGGGGTGGACTCGGTGGGCTATCAGTTCTTC. Translation gives CASSPTPSGGVDSVGYQFF. The chain joins TRBV7-2 to TRBJ2-1; 12 nucleotides match TRBD2. CDR1 SGHTA and CDR2 FQGNSA come from the germline V gene. The CDR3 contains 19 residues. J gave up 13 bases and V 5 bases, and 24 bases lay outside the gene matches.

This clonotype was found many times. The rearrangement uses TRBV5-5 and TRBJ1-2; 7 nucleotides match TRBD1. Germline V gives CDR1 SGHKS, CDR2 YYEKEE (reference sequence). This CDR3 comprises 14 residues. V gave up 4 bases and J gave up 0 bases; unmatched junction bases: 3. CDR3 residues: CASSAGTANYGYTF. CDR3 in DNA: TGTGCCAGCAGCGCCGGGACAGCTAACTATGGCTACACCTTC.

There are many counts of this clonotype. This chain uses TRBV12-3 or TRBV12-4 with TRBJ2-7, with 7 bases matching TRBD1. V lost 6 bases to trimming and J lost 4 bases; unmatched junction nucleotides: 9. This CDR3 is built from 14 residues. The DNA for the CDR3 is TGTGCCAGCAGCTCCCCGGGACAGATGTACGAGCAGTACTTC. Translation: CASSSPGQMYEQYF.

This clonotype came up many times. The gene calls are TRBV7-9 and TRBJ2-1, with D maybe TRBD2 (5 bases). Germline lookup yields CDR1 SEHNR and CDR2 FQNEAQ (reference sequence). The CDR3 spans 15 residues. Deletions cut 5 bases from V and 1 base from J, with 12 bases between. The CDR3 nucleotides read TGTGCCAGCAGCCATGAGGGAGTATCCTACAATGAGCAGTTCTTC. It encodes CASSHEGVSYNEQFF.

The sample holds many counts of this clonotype. The chain links TRBV3-1 to TRBJ1-1, with D unresolved. V was clipped by 0 bases and J by 8 bases, with 10 bases between them. In germline, CDR1 is LGHDT, CDR2 YNNKEL (reference sequence). CDR3 length: 13 residues. CDR3 sequence reads: CASSQETSPEAFF. DNA of the CDR3: TGTGCCAGCAGCCAAGAGACCTCACCCGAAGCTTTCTTT.

This clonotype was seen at least ten times. This CDR3 reads CASSGGLMRYNEQFF. The DNA for the CDR3 is TGTGCCAGCAGCGGAGGACTGATGCGCTACAATGAGCAGTTCTTC. The chain is built from TRBV7-9 and TRBJ2-1; weak D call: TRBD2 (5 bases). The germline V gene encodes CDR1 SEHNR and CDR2 FQNEAQ (reference sequence). The CDR3 loop spans 15 amino acids. Trimming removed 5 bases from V and 3 bases from J, with 14 bases in between. Full variable domain (outside the CDR3, taken from reference TRBV7-9 and TRBJ2-1): DTGVSQNPRHKITKRGQNVTFRCDPISEHNRLYWYRQTLGQGPEFLTYFQNEAQLEKSRLLSDRFSAERPKGSFSTLEIQRTEQGDSAMYLCASSGGLMRYNEQFFGPGTRLTVL.

This clonotype was seen a handful of times. The J gene is TRBJ2-5, the V gene TRBV20-1, with unresolved D. The CDR3 spans 13 residues. V was clipped by 0 bases and J by 4 bases, with 9 bases between them. CDR1 and CDR2 (germline): DFQATT, SNEGSKA (reference sequence). The CDR3 DNA reads TGCAGTGCTAGAGACCTACGAGGAGAGACCCAGTACTTC. The encoded protein is CSARDLRGETQYF.

V is TRBV6-5 and J is TRBJ2-1, with TRBD1 as a possible D gene (6 bases). CDR3 length equals 13 residues. The germline V gene has CDR1 MNHEY and CDR2 SVGAGI. V was trimmed by 7 bases and J by 7 bases, leaving 14 bases between them. The CDR3 DNA is TGTGCCAGCATGACCCTAACAGGGAATGAGCAGTTCTTC. The encoded protein is CASMTLTGNEQFF.

The chain joins TRBV29-1 to TRBJ2-7; TRBD2 agrees at 15 bases. V was clipped by 6 bases and J by 2 bases; unmatched bases: 2. Germline loops: CDR1 SQVTM, CDR2 ANQGSEA. The CDR3 totals 14 residues. This CDR3 is CSVGLAGGPYEQYF. CDR3 bases: TGCAGCGTGGGACTAGCGGGGGGCCCCTACGAGCAGTACTTC.